This T cell receptor beta chain was captured by sequencing in a study of blood T cell repertoires in COVID-19. Study-level background: There were acute and convalescent COVID-19 samples, and they came from the United States, Italy and Spain. Nucleic acid was either cDNA or gDNA, and it came from T cells, B-cell-depleted T cells, or PBMCs.

In the authors' methods: Researchers report that nucleated cell counts were estimated from reference gene primer amplification. Profiling relied on immunoSEQ multiplex PCR, and the TCRdb table lists in-frame clones only, not all of them. For V, J and clone size, that table is used; D and trimming come from the DNA. The sample includes roughly 33,000 clones, 93% of them seen just once. The sample comprised peripheral blood. The receptor was derived from a human donor in a cohort sampled during active COVID-19.

The DNA of the CDR3 is TGTGCCAGCAGTTTTCTAGCGGGGAGCACAGATACGCAGTATTTT. It translates to CASSFLAGSTDTQYF. This chain uses TRBV6-5 with TRBJ2-3; TRBD2 agrees at 9 bases. With 4 bases clipped from V and 0 bases from J, the junction kept 2 bases outside the gene matches. Germline CDR1 MNHEY, CDR2 SVGAGI. The CDR3 consists of 15 residues.